Listed here is a single TCR beta chain. Trimming pared 0 bases from V and 3 bases from J, leaving 12 bases between. CDR3 size: 16 residues. CDR1 and CDR2 (germline): SGHDN, FVKESK. The data derive from a study of blood T cells in healthy people across ages. For the second PCR, which ran for about 6 to 11 cycles, a sample-barcoded 5' primer and a J-beta primer mix were used. TCRdb recomputed calls from the 5' RACE reads with MiXCR, one row per CDR3 protein. This table has 650,000 to 1,000,000 distinct CDR3 sequences, roughly 40% appearing once. The sequence came from a young man in good health. The sequenced material came from blood. J is TRBJ2-1 and V is TRBV14; D is undetermined. CDR3 protein: CASSQDGGQFYNEQFF. CDR3 in DNA: TGTGCCAGCAGCCAAGATGGCGGCCAGTTCTACAATGAGCAGTTCTTC.